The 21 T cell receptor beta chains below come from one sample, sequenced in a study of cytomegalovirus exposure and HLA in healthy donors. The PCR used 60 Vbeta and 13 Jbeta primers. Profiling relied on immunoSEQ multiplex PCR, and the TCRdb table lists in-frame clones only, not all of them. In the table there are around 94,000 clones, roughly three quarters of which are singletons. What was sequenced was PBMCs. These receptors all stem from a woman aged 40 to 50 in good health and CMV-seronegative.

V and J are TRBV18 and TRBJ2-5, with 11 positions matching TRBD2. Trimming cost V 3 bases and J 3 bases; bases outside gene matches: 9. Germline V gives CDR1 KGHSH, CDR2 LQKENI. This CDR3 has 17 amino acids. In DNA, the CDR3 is TGTGCCAGCTCACCCGCGCGTAGCGGGGGGGCCAAAGAGACCCAGTACTTC. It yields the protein CASSPARSGGAKETQYF.

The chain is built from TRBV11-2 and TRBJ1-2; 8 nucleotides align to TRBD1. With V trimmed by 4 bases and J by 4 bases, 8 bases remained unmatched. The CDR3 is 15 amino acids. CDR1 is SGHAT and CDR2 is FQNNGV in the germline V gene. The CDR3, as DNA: TGTGCCAGCAGCTCTCCGGACAGGGTTTTCTATGGCTACACCTTC. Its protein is CASSSPDRVFYGYTF.

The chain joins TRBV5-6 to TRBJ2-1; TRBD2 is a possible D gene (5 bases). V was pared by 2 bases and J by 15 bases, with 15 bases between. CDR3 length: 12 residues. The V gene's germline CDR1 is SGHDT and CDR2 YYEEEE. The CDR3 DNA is TGTGCCAGCAGCTTAGGAGGCGGACTGATGTTCTTC. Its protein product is CASSLGGGLMFF.

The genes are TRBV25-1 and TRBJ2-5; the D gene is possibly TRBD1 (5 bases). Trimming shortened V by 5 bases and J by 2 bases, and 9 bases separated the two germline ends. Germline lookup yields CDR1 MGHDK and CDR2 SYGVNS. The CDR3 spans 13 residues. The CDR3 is CASSLTEQETQYF. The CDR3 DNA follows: TGTGCCAGCAGTTTGACAGAGCAAGAGACCCAGTACTTC.

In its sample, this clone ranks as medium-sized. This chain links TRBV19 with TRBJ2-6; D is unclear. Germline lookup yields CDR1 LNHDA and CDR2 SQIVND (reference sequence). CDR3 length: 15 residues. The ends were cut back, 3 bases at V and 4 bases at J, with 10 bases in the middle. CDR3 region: CASSIQSLGANVLTF. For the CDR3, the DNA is TGTGCCAGTAGTATTCAGTCTCTGGGGGCCAACGTCCTGACTTTC.

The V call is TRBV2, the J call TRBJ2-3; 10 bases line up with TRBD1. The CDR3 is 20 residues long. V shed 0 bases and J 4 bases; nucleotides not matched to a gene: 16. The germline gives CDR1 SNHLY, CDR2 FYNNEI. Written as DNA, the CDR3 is TGTGCCAGCAGTGAAGCGGCCCTGGACAGGGGGAGAAAAGGTTCAGATACGCAGTATTTT. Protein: CASSEAALDRGRKGSDTQYF. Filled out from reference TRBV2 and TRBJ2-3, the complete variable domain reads EPEVTQTPSHQVTQMGQEVILRCVPISNHLYFYWYRQILGQKVEFLVSFYNNEISEKSEIFDDQFSVERPDGSNFTLKIRSTKLEDSAMYFCASSEAALDRGRKGSDTQYFGPGTRLTVL.

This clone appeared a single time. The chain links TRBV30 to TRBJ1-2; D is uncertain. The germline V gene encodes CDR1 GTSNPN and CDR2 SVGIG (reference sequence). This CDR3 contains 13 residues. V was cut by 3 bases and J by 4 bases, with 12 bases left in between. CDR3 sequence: CAWRLRRSYGYTF. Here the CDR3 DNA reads TGTGCCTGGAGGTTGAGGAGATCCTATGGCTACACCTTC.

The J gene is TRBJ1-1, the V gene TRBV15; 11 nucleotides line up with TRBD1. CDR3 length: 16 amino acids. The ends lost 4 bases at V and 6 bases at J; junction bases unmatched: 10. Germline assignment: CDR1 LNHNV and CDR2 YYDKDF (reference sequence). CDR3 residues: CATSTGTGGFSAEAFF. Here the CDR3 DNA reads TGTGCCACCAGCACCGGGACAGGGGGGTTTTCCGCTGAAGCTTTCTTT.

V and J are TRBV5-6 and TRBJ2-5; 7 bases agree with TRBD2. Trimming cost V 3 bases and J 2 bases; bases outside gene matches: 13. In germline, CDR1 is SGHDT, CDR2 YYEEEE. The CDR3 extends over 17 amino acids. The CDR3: CASSSIGRGGIQETQYF. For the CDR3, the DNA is TGTGCCAGCAGCTCCATTGGGAGGGGCGGTATTCAAGAGACCCAGTACTTC.

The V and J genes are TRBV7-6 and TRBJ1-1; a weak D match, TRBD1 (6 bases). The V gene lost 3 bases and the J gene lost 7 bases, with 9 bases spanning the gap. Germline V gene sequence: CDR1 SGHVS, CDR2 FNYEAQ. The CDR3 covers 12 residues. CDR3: CASSLGGGEAFF. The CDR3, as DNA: TGTGCCAGCAGCTTGGGAGGGGGTGAAGCTTTCTTT.

The chain's CDR3 is CASSFGRGRQPQHF. The CDR3, as DNA: TGTGCCAGCAGCTTTGGCAGGGGGCGTCAGCCCCAGCATTTT. This chain uses TRBV5-6 with TRBJ1-5; 8 bases align to TRBD1. V gave up 2 bases and J gave up 6 bases; unmatched junction bases: 4. The CDR3 runs 14 residues. Germline CDR1 SGHDT, CDR2 YYEEEE. The entire variable domain, with the rest obtained from reference TRBV5-6 and TRBJ1-5, is as follows: DAGVTQSPTHLIKTRGQQVTLRCSPKSGHDTVSWYQQALGQGPQFIFQYYEEEERQRGNFPDRFSGHQFPNYSSELNVNALLLGDSALYLCASSFGRGRQPQHFGDGTRLSIL.

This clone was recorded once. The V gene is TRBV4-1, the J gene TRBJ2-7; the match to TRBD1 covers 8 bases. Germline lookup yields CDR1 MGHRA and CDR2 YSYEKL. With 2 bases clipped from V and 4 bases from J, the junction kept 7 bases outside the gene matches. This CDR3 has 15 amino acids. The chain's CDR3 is CASSQLDRGGYEQYF. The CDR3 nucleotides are TGCGCCAGCAGCCAATTAGACAGGGGAGGATACGAGCAGTACTTC.

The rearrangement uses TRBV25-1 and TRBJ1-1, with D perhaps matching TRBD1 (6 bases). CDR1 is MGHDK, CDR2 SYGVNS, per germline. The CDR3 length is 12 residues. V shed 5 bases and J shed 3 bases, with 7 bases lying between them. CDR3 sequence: CASSNRDTEAFF. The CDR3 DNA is TGTGCCAGCAGTAACAGGGACACTGAAGCTTTCTTT. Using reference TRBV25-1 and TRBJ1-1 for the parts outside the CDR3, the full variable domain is EADIYQTPRYLVIGTGKKITLECSQTMGHDKMYWYQQDPGMELHLIHYSYGVNSTEKGDLSSESTVSRIRTEHFPLTLESARPSHTSQYLCASSNRDTEAFFGQGTRLTVV.

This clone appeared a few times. In nucleotides, the CDR3 is TGTGCCAGCAGTTACCGGGTTGTAGCCGGGGAGCTGTTTTTT. As protein: CASSYRVVAGELFF. V and J are TRBV6-5 and TRBJ2-2; D gene ambiguous. The CDR3 consists of 14 residues. CDR1 is MNHEY, CDR2 SVGAGI, per germline. The V and J ends lost 2 bases and 6 bases respectively, with 10 bases between them.

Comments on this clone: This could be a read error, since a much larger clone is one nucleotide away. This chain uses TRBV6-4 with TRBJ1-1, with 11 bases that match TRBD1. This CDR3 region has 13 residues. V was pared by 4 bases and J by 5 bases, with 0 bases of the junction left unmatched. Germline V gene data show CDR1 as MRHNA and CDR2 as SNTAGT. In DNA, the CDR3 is TGTGCCAGCAGTGGGGACAGGGGGACTGAAGCTTTCTTT. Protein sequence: CASSGDRGTEAFF.

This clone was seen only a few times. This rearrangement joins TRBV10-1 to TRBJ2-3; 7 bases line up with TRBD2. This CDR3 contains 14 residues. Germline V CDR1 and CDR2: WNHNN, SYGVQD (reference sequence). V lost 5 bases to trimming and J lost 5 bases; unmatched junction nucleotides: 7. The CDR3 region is CASSKGLEGDTQYF. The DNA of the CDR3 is TGCGCCAGCAGTAAAGGACTAGAAGGAGATACGCAGTATTTT.

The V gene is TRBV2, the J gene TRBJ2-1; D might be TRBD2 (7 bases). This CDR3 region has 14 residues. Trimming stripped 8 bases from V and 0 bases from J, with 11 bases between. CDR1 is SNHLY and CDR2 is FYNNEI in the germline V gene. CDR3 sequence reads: CASGGASSYNEQFF. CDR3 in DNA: TGTGCCAGCGGGGGGGCGAGCTCCTACAATGAGCAGTTCTTC.

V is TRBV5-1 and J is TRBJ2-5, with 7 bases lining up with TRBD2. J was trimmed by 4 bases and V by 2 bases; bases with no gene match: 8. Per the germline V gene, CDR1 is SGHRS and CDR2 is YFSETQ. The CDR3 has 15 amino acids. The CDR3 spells CASSFGTSGGETQYF. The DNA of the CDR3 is TGCGCCAGCAGCTTTGGAACGTCGGGGGGAGAGACCCAGTACTTC.

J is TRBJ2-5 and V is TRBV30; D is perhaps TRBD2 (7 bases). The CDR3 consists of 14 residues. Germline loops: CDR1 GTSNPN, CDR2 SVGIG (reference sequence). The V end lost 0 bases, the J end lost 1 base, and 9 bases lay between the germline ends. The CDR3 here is CAWSVGGAQETQYF. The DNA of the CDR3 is TGTGCCTGGAGTGTGGGGGGGGCCCAAGAGACCCAGTACTTC.

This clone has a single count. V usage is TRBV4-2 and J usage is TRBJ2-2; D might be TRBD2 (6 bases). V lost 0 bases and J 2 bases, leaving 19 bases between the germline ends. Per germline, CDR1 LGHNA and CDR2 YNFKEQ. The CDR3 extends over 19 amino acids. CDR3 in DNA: TGTGCCAGCAGCCAAGATGGAGACCTTAGCGGTCAAAACACCGGGGAGCTGTTTTTT. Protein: CASSQDGDLSGQNTGELFF.

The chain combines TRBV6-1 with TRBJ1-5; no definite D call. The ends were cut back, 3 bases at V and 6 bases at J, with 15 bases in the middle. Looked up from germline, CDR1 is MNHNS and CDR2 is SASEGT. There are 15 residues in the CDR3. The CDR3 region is CASSEGGLAVQPQHF. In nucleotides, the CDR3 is TGTGCCAGCAGTGAGGGAGGGCTCGCGGTTCAGCCCCAGCATTTT.